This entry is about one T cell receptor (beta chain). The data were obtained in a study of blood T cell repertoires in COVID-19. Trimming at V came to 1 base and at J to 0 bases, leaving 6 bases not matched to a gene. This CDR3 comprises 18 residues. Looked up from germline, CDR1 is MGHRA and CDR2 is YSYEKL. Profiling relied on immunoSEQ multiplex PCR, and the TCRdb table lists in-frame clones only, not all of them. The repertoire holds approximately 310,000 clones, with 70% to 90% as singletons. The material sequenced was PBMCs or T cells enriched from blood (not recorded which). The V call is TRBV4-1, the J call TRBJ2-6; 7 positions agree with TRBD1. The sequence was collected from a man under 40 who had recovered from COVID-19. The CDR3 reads CASSQGRQGPSGANVLTF. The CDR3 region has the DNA TGCGCCAGCAGCCAAGGACGACAGGGCCCCTCTGGGGCCAACGTCCTGACTTTC.